This T cell receptor (beta chain) comes out of a study of blood T cells in healthy people across ages. The CDR3 has 16 residues. Germline-derived CDR1 and CDR2 are MGHRA and YSYEKL. V lost 1 base and J 0 bases, leaving 10 bases between the germline ends. Alongside a J-beta primer mix, a sample-barcoded 5' primer served in a second PCR lasting about 7 to 11 cycles. One entry per CDR3 protein results from TCRdb running MiXCR on the 5' RACE reads. The repertoire has about 1.4 million distinct CDR3 sequences, 55% to 75% of them found once; the top ten carry 5.5% to 8%. Sequenced input: blood. The chain joins TRBV4-1 to TRBJ1-3, with TRBD1 as a possible D gene (5 bases). This TCR came from a man younger than 30 in good health. This chain's CDR3 is CASSQGPGISGNTIYF. As DNA, the CDR3 is TGCGCCAGCAGCCAAGGTCCAGGGATCTCTGGAAACACCATATATTTT.